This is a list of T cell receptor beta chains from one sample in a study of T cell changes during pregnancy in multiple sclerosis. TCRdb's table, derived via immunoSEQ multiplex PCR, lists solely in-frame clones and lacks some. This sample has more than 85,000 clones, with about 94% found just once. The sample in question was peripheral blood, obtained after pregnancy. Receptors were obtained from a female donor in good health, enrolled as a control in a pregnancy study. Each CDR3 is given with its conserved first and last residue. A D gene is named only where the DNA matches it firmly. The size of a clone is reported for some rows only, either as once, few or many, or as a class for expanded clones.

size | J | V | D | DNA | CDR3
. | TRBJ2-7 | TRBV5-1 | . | TGCGCCAGCAGCATCTTGACAGGGACTTTGGGCGAGCAGTACTTC | CASSILTGTLGEQYF
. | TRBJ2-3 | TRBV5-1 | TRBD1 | TGCGCCAGCAGCTTGGAGAGGACAGGGGTTACGGCAGATACGCAGTATTTT | CASSLERTGVTADTQYF
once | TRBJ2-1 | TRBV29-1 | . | TGCAGCGTTGAAGAGGGGCACTCCTACAATGAGCAGTTCTTC | CSVEEGHSYNEQFF
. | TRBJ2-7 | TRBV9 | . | TGTGCCAGCAGCGTCGGGACTTCCGGGATTAAGTACTTC | CASSVGTSGIKYF
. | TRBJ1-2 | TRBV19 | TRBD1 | TGTGCCAGTAGTGCTCAGGACAGGGTGGACTATGGCTACACCTTC | CASSAQDRVDYGYTF
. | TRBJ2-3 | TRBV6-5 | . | TGTGCCAGCAGTCGCGGGAGCACAGATACGCAGTATTTT | CASSRGSTDTQYF
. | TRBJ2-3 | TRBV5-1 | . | TGCGCCAGCAGCTTAGGACACAGCACAGATACGCAGTATTTT | CASSLGHSTDTQYF
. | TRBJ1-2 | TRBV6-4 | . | TGTGCCAGCAGTGAGAGTGCGGGGATTGGTGGCTACACCTTC | CASSESAGIGGYTF
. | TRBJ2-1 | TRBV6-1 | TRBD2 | TGTGCCAGCAGTGGTCGCGGGAGGGCGAGCTACAATGAGCAGTTCTTC | CASSGRGRASYNEQFF
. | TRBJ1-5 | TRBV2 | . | TGTGCCAGCAGTGCGTCGACATTTAATCAGCCCCAGCATTTT | CASSASTFNQPQHF
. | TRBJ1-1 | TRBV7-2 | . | TGTGCCAGCAGCTCCTATACTGAAGCTTTCTTT | CASSSYTEAFF
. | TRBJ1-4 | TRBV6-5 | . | TGTGCCAGCAGCCCGGACAGTAGTGGTGAAAAACTGTTTTTT | CASSPDSSGEKLFF
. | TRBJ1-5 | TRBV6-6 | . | TGTGCCAGCAGTTACGGGCCGTTCAATCAGCCCCAGCATTTT | CASSYGPFNQPQHF
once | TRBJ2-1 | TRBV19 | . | TGTGCCAGTAGAAGGAGCTCCTACAATGAGCAGTTCTTC | CASRRSSYNEQFF
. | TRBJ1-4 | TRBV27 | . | TGTGCCAGCAGTTCCTTAGGGGCAACTAATGAAAAACTGTTTTTT | CASSSLGATNEKLFF
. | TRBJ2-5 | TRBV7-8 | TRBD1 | TGTGCCAGCAGCTGGGACAGGGGGTTTGGGGAGACCCAGTACTTC | CASSWDRGFGETQYF
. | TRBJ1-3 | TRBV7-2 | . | TGTGCCAGCAGCCTCCGGACAGTAGGAAACACCATATATTTT | CASSLRTVGNTIYF
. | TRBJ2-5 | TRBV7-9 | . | TGTGCCAGCAGCCCGAGGTTAGAGACCCAGTACTTC | CASSPRLETQYF
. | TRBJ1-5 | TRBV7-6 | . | TGTGCCAGCAGCCCAGGACAAAATCAGCCCCAGCATTTT | CASSPGQNQPQHF
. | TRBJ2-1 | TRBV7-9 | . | TGTGCCAGCAGCTGGGGGGTAGGCTTGAGTGAGCAGTTCTTC | CASSWGVGLSEQFF
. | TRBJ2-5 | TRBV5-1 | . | TGCGCCAGCAGCTTTCAGGGAATTGAGACCCAGTACTTC | CASSFQGIETQYF
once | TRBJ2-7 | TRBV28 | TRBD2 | TGTGCCGGGTCCGGGACTAGCGGGAGCTACGAGCAGTACTTC | CAGSGTSGSYEQYF
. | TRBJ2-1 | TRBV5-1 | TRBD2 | TGCGCCAGCACCGACGTGACTAGCGGGAGTGGTCATGAGCAGTTCTTC | CASTDVTSGSGHEQFF
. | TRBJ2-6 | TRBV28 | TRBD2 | TGTGCCACTTACGGGGCTAGCGGGAGTGTATCTGGGGCCAACGTCCTGACTTTC | CATYGASGSVSGANVLTF
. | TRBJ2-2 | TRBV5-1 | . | TGCGCCAGCAGCTCACTCTACACCGGGGAGCTGTTTTTT | CASSSLYTGELFF
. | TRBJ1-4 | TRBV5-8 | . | TGTGCCAGCAGCCATTGGAGGGGAAATGAAAAACTGTTTTTT | CASSHWRGNEKLFF
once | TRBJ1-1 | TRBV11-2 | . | TGTGCCAGCAGCAAAAAGTTCCTCGGGGGGACTGAAGCTTTCTTT | CASSKKFLGGTEAFF
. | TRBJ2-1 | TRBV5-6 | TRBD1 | TGTGCCAGCAGACTCAGCCTCGGGACAGTAAATGAGCAGTTCTTC | CASRLSLGTVNEQFF